Each of the 6 T cell receptor beta chains below was sequenced from the same sample in a study of metastatic and nonmetastatic thyroid tumors. TCRdb re-clonotyped the PCR reads via MiXCR. The profile covers 10,000 or so clones, with around 30% appearing a single time and around 16% taken by the ten largest. Thyroid surgery took place with no prior treatment in any patient. The sequencing input was tumor tissue. These receptors originate from a female donor with papillary thyroid cancer or a benign thyroid nodule (not recorded which). Some clones in this sample may be carry-over from other donors' samples.

The V call is TRBV7-9, the J call TRBJ1-1, with D unresolved. The CDR3 has 10 amino acids. The V and J ends lost 8 bases and 5 bases respectively, with 6 bases between them. The germline CDR1 and CDR2 sequences are SEHNR and FQNEAQ (reference sequence). The CDR3 is CASGGTEAFF. DNA for the CDR3: TGTGCCAGCGGCGGGACTGAAGCTTTCTTT.

The rearrangement joins TRBV5-1 to TRBJ1-1; D gene ambiguous. Deletions cut 4 bases from V and 0 bases from J, with 10 bases between. This CDR3 contains 14 residues. CDR1 is SGHRS, CDR2 YFSETQ, per germline. The CDR3 sequence is CASSRSSVNTEAFF. CDR3 nucleotide sequence: TGCGCCAGCAGCCGAAGTTCAGTGAACACTGAAGCTTTCTTT. Together with reference TRBV5-1 and TRBJ1-1, the CDR3 gives the full variable domain: KAGVTQTPRYLIKTRGQQVTLSCSPISGHRSVSWYQQTPGQGLQFLFEYFSETQRNKGNFPGRFSGRQFSNSRSEMNVSTLELGDSALYLCASSRSSVNTEAFFGQGTRLTVV.

The V call is TRBV20-1, the J call TRBJ2-3; 9 positions match TRBD2. From germline, CDR1 is DFQATT and CDR2 SNEGSKA (reference sequence). CDR3 length: 13 residues. Unmatched junction bases numbered 3, after V lost 6 bases and J lost 2 bases. The DNA for the CDR3 is TGCAGTGCCACTAGCGGGTCCACAGATACGCAGTATTTT. Translation: CSATSGSTDTQYF.

This chain uses TRBV6-2 or TRBV6-3 with TRBJ1-2; D ambiguous. The ends were cut back, 5 bases at V and 3 bases at J, with 16 bases in the middle. CDR3 length equals 15 residues. In germline, CDR1 is MNHEY, CDR2 SVGEGT. The CDR3 region is CASSPRGGRDYGYTF. DNA for the CDR3: TGTGCCAGCAGTCCCCGAGGAGGGCGGGACTATGGCTACACCTTC.

This clone counts as medium-sized. The rearrangement uses TRBV10-3 and TRBJ2-7; TRBD2 matches 8 bases. With V trimmed by 8 bases and J by 3 bases, 0 bases remained unmatched. The V gene's germline CDR1 is ENHRY and CDR2 SYGVKD. The CDR3 has 11 amino acids. CDR3 protein: CAIAGGYEQYF. The CDR3 DNA follows: TGTGCCATCGCGGGGGGCTACGAGCAGTACTTC.

This clone came up a few times. This chain joins TRBV11-2 and TRBJ2-7; a possible D gene is TRBD2 (6 bases). The CDR3 runs 15 residues. Germline values: CDR1 SGHAT, CDR2 FQNNGV. V was pared by 5 bases and J by 3 bases, with 17 bases between. The DNA of the CDR3 is TGTGCCAGCAGCCCCTTCGGGGGAGGTGGCTACGAGCAGTACTTC. Translating gives CASSPFGGGGYEQYF.